The following is a T cell receptor beta chain sequence with its context. These data come from a study of blood T cell repertoires in COVID-19. Background on the study: Sites across the United States, Italy and Spain contributed samples from acute and convalescent COVID-19. T cells, B-cell-depleted T cells, or PBMCs supplied cDNA or gDNA.

Sequencing used immunoSEQ multiplex PCR; TCRdb keeps in-frame clones, though not all of them. The sample lists over 65,000 clones, 86% occurring once. The V end lost 5 bases, the J end lost 5 bases, and 9 bases lay between the germline ends. The CDR3 spans 12 residues. From germline, CDR1 is MNHEY and CDR2 SMNVEV (reference sequence). The source of this sequence is a man in his fifties with active or convalescent COVID-19. The rearrangement links TRBV27 to TRBJ2-5; D call uncertain. The sequenced sample was peripheral blood. The CDR3: CASSPTRETQYF. CDR3 DNA: TGTGCCAGCAGTCCAACCAGGGAGACCCAGTACTTC.